This TCR beta chain was identified during a study of OX40 agonist ivuxolimab in advanced cancers. Broader study findings: No antigen was identified for the clonally expanded peripheral T cells. Averaged across samples, CD8+ T cells carried more expanded clones than CD4+ did.

This CDR3 has 13 amino acids. Trimming cost V 6 bases and J 4 bases, with 12 bases left between them. CDR1 and CDR2 from the germline V gene are SNHLY and FYNNEI. Clones were read by immunoSEQ multiplex PCR, and TCRdb kept only the in-frame ones, dropping some. Of around 67,000 clones in the sample, around nine tenths are singletons; the top ten hold about 1.3%. The sample holds one count of this clone. Antigen unknown. The origin of this receptor is an adult with an advanced solid tumor such as melanoma, head and neck, liver or kidney cancer. The V call is TRBV2, the J call TRBJ2-5; D possibly uses TRBD1 or TRBD2 (6 bases each). The specimen was CD4+ or CD8+ T cells sorted from blood, collected in a trial of the OX40 agonist ivuxolimab. In nucleotides, the CDR3 is TGTGCCAGCAGCCGGGGGCTGGGAGAGACCCAGTACTTC. It codes for CASSRGLGETQYF. Drawing the rest from reference TRBV2 and TRBJ2-5, the complete variable domain is EPEVTQTPSHQVTQMGQEVILRCVPISNHLYFYWYRQILGQKVEFLVSFYNNEISEKSEIFDDQFSVERPDGSNFTLKIRSTKLEDSAMYFCASSRGLGETQYFGPGTRLLVL.